This is a list of T cell receptor beta chains from one sample in a study of blood T cell repertoires in COVID-19. Generated by immunoSEQ multiplex PCR, the TCRdb table keeps only in-frame clones and is missing some. The data contain under 9,000 clones, around four fifths of them singletons. The sequenced sample consisted of peripheral blood. The source is a human donor in a cohort sampled during active COVID-19. Each CDR3 is given with its conserved first and last residue. Fields, in order: J gene, clone size, D gene, CDR3 length, V gene, CDR3 DNA, CDR3 protein. A D gene is named only where the DNA matches it firmly. The size of a clone is reported for some rows only, either as once, few or many, or as a class for expanded clones.

TRBJ1-3 | - | - | 18 | TRBV11-2 | TGTGCCAGCAGCCGAGGGCAGGGGCGAACATCCTCTGGAAACACCATATATTTT | CASSRGQGRTSSGNTIYF
TRBJ2-1 | - | - | 13 | TRBV29-1 | TGCAGCGTTGAAGAGGGGTCGGGACAAGAGCAGTTCTTC | CSVEEGSGQEQFF
TRBJ2-2 | - | - | 15 | TRBV19 | TGTGCCAGTAGGCGGACAAGGGCCCGGGCCGGGGAGCTGTTTTTT | CASRRTRARAGELFF
TRBJ1-1 | - | TRBD1 | 15 | TRBV5-8 | TGTGCCAGCAGCAACGATGGACAGGGGCGGCCTGAAGCTTTCTTT | CASSNDGQGRPEAFF
TRBJ2-7 | - | TRBD1 | 15 | TRBV18 | TGTGCCAGCTCACCTCCGGGACAGGGGATCTACGAGCAGTACTTC | CASSPPGQGIYEQYF
TRBJ2-1 | - | TRBD2 | 16 | TRBV5-1 | TGCGCCAGCAGCCCCCAAACTAGCGGGGTTTACAATGAGCAGTTCTTC | CASSPQTSGVYNEQFF
TRBJ2-7 | - | - | 15 | TRBV9 | TGTGCCAGCAGCGCTGGGCCCTTACCATCCTACGAGCAGTACTTC | CASSAGPLPSYEQYF
TRBJ2-2 | - | - | 15 | TRBV9 | TGTGCCAGCAGCGTAGGCGCGGCGAACACCGGGGAGCTGTTTTTT | CASSVGAANTGELFF
TRBJ1-2 | - | TRBD1 | 16 | TRBV4-1 | TGCGCCAGCAGCCAAGATCCCTTGACAGGGACAAGTGGCTACACCTTC | CASSQDPLTGTSGYTF
TRBJ2-3 | few | TRBD1 | 16 | TRBV9 | TGTGCCAGCAGCGCCCGGCCGGGACAGGGAGCAGATACGCAGTATTTT | CASSARPGQGADTQYF
TRBJ1-4 | - | - | 17 | TRBV21-1 | TGTGCCAGCAGCAAATGGGTCCGACAGGGACCTAATGAAAAACTGTTTTTT | CASSKWVRQGPNEKLFF
TRBJ1-2 | - | - | 15 | TRBV9 | TGTGCCAGCAGCGTAGGTCCAGGGGATAACTATGGCTACACCTTC | CASSVGPGDNYGYTF
TRBJ1-2 | - | TRBD1 | 14 | TRBV6-2/TRBV6-3 | TGTGCCAGCAGTTACAAGGGGGCTTTGTCTGGCTACACCTTC | CASSYKGALSGYTF
TRBJ2-1 | - | - | 13 | TRBV29-1 | TGCAGCGTTGAGGGGGGGCGGGGGAATGAGCAGTTCTTC | CSVEGGRGNEQFF
TRBJ2-5 | - | TRBD2 | 16 | TRBV28 | TGTGCCAGCAGCCCCACCCCTAGCGGGGGGATACATGACCAGTACTTC | CASSPTPSGGIHDQYF
TRBJ2-7 | - | - | 13 | TRBV25-1 | TGTGCCACCCAAGACAGAACGAGTTACGAGCAGTACTTC | CATQDRTSYEQYF
TRBJ2-4 | - | TRBD1 | 15 | TRBV7-9 | TGTGCCAGCAGCTGGGGACAGGGGGAAGCGGACATTCAGTACTTC | CASSWGQGEADIQYF
TRBJ1-1 | - | TRBD1 | 13 | TRBV10-3 | TGTGCCATCAGACAGGGGGCAGACACTGAAGCTTTCTTT | CAIRQGADTEAFF
TRBJ1-5 | - | - | 16 | TRBV24-1 | TGTGCCACCAGTGACTCCGCGACAGCGAGCAATCAGCCCCAGCATTTT | CATSDSATASNQPQHF
TRBJ1-5 | - | TRBD1 | 15 | TRBV7-9 | TGTGCCAGCAGCTGGGGACAGGGAGAGGGTCAGCCCCAGCATTTT | CASSWGQGEGQPQHF
TRBJ1-2 | - | - | 15 | TRBV27 | TGTGCCAGCAGCCGAGGGTGGGGTGAGGACTATGGCTACACCTTC | CASSRGWGEDYGYTF
TRBJ2-5 | - | TRBD2 | 16 | TRBV2 | TGTGCCAGCAGTGAAGGCCCCAGCGGGGGACATGAGACCCAGTACTTC | CASSEGPSGGHETQYF
TRBJ1-6 | once | TRBD1 | 15 | TRBV6-5 | TGTGCCAGCAGTTCGGGACAGGGGACTAATTCACCCCTCCACTTT | CASSSGQGTNSPLHF
TRBJ1-5 | - | TRBD1 | 14 | TRBV6-2/TRBV6-3 | TGTGCCAGCAGCCCTGGGACAGTGGGACAGCCCCAGCATTTT | CASSPGTVGQPQHF
TRBJ2-2 | - | - | 15 | TRBV11-3 | TGTGCCAGCAGCTTAACAGGCGCAAACACCGGGGAGCTGTTTTTT | CASSLTGANTGELFF
TRBJ2-7 | - | - | 14 | TRBV29-1 | TGCAGCGTTGGACCCTCCGGGGGGCGCTCCGAGCAGTACTTC | CSVGPSGGRSEQYF
TRBJ2-7 | - | TRBD1 | 14 | TRBV6-5 | TGTGCCAGCACTCGGACAGGGGTACGGTACGAGCAGTACTTC | CASTRTGVRYEQYF
TRBJ1-3 | - | - | 11 | TRBV6-1 | TGTGCCAGCAGTGAAGGCGTCACCATATATTTT | CASSEGVTIYF
TRBJ2-1 | once | - | 14 | TRBV18 | TGTGCCAGCTCACCAGGGAGAGGTTACAATGAGCAGTTCTTC | CASSPGRGYNEQFF
TRBJ2-2 | - | TRBD2 | 20 | TRBV7-2 | TGTGCCAGCAGCTTAGCTTCCCAGGGAATCGGGACTAGCGCTACCGGGGAGCTGTTTTTT | CASSLASQGIGTSATGELFF
TRBJ2-2 | - | - | 16 | TRBV18 | TGTGCCAGCTCACCGCCTCCGGGATCCGAATCCGGGGAGCTGTTTTTT | CASSPPPGSESGELFF
TRBJ1-2 | - | - | 13 | TRBV19 | TGTGCCAGTAGTATTCCGGGGAACTATGGCTACACCTTC | CASSIPGNYGYTF
TRBJ1-6 | - | - | 16 | TRBV30 | TGTGCCTGGAGTGTACTCCCGGGGGACGGTGCTTCACCCCTCCACTTT | CAWSVLPGDGASPLHF
TRBJ2-1 | - | - | 17 | TRBV3-1/TRBV3-2 | TGTGCCAGCAGCCCACGACAGGTTGGACCTCCCTACAATGAGCAGTTCTTC | CASSPRQVGPPYNEQFF
TRBJ2-1 | - | TRBD2 | 18 | TRBV9 | TGTGCCAGCAGCGTAGATGATGGGGGACTAGCGGGGAACAATGAGCAGTTCTTC | CASSVDDGGLAGNNEQFF
TRBJ2-1 | - | TRBD2 | 16 | TRBV5-5 | TGTGCCAGCAGCTTGGAGGGACTAGATCTAGGGTATGAGCAGTTCTTC | CASSLEGLDLGYEQFF